This T cell receptor beta chain was documented in a study of vaccination effects on CD4 cells after COVID-19. Study-wide background: Each participant was administered two doses of either the BNT162b2 or the mRNA-1273 vaccine.

Study outcomes and limitations: Cross-reaction with common cold coronaviruses was seen in only 1 of 255 vaccine-induced clones from healthy vaccinees.

The CDR3 loop spans 14 amino acids. Germline assignment: CDR1 GTSNPN and CDR2 SVGIG (reference sequence). Details on this clone: Antigen specificity is unknown. An end of the junction does not agree with germline; a read error may underlie this.

Produced via immunoSEQ multiplex PCR; TCRdb's table is partial and in-frame only. This sample has tens of thousands of clones, with roughly 80% found just once. Prior to sequencing, the ViraFEST assay stimulated PBMC with viral peptide pools, which expanded the antigen-specific CD4+ T cells. Isolation of CD4+ T cells took place after 10 days of culture. Each vaccine recipient was nucleocapsid antibody negative and had no prior SARS-CoV-2 infection. The sample here was CD4+ T cells from PBMCs cultured with HCoV-NL63 spike peptides, taken before COVID-19 vaccination. This chain uses TRBV30 with TRBJ1-4; TRBD1 might be the D (5 bases). The clonotype originates from a human donor who received a COVID-19 vaccine. The CDR3 loop reads CAWSGRATSEKLFF. The CDR3, as DNA: TGTGCCTGGAGTGGCAGGGCTACTAGTGAAAAACTGTTTTTT.